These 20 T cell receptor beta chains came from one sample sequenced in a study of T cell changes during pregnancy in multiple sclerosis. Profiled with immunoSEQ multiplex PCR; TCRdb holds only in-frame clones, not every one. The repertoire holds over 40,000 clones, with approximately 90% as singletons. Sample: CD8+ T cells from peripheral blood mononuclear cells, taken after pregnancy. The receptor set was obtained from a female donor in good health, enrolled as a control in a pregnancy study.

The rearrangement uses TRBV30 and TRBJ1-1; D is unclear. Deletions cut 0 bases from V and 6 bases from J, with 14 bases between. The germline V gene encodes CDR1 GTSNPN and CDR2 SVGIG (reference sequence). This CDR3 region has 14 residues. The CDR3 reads CAWSVGGPDAEAFF. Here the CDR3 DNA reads TGTGCCTGGAGTGTAGGTGGGCCGGATGCTGAAGCTTTCTTT. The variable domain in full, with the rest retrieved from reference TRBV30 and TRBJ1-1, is SQTIHQWPATLVQPVGSPLSLECTVEGTSNPNLYWYRQAAGRGLQLLFYSVGIGQISSEVPQNLSASRPQDRQFILSSKKLLLSDSGFYLCAWSVGGPDAEAFFGQGTRLTVV.

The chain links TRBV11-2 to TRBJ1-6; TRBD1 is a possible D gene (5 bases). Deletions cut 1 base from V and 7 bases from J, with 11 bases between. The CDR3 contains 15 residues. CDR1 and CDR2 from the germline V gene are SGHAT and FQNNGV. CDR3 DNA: TGTGCCAGCAGCTTAGCGGAGGGGTGGAATTCACCCCTCCACTTT. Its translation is CASSLAEGWNSPLHF.

CDR3 protein: CATSRGPIGQLAGPTPSNEQFF. The CDR3 DNA sequence: TGTGCCACCAGCAGAGGACCTATAGGGCAATTAGCGGGCCCAACCCCCAGCAATGAGCAGTTCTTC. J is TRBJ2-1 and V is TRBV15; 7 nucleotides match TRBD2. Germline V CDR1 and CDR2: LNHNV, YYDKDF (reference sequence). The length of the CDR3 is 22 residues. V lost 1 base and J lost 6; bases outside the gene matches: 27.

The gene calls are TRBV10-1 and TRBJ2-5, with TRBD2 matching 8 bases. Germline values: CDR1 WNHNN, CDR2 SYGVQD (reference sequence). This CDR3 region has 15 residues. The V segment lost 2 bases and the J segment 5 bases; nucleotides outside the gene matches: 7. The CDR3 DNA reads TGCGCCAGCAGTGAGACGGGGGGGCATGGGGAGACCCAGTACTTC. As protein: CASSETGGHGETQYF.

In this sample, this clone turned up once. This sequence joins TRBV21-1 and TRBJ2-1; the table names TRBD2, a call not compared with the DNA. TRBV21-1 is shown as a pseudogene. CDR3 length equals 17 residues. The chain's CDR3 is CASTTLGLSGGIDEQFF. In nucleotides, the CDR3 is TGTGCCAGCACCACCCTGGGACTAAGCGGGGGGATCGATGAGCAGTTCTTC.

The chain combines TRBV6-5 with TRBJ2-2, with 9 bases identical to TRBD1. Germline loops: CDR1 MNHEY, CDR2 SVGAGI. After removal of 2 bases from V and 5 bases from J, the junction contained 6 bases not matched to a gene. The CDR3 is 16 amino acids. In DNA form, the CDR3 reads TGTGCCAGCAGTTACACCCCGACAGGGGGAACCGGGGAGCTGTTTTTT. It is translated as CASSYTPTGGTGELFF.

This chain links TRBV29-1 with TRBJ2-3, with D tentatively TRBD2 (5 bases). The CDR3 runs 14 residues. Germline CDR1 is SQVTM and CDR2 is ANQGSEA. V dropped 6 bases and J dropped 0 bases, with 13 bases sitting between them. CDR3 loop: CSVHPGISTDTQYF. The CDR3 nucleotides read TGCAGCGTACACCCCGGGATCAGCACAGATACGCAGTATTTT.

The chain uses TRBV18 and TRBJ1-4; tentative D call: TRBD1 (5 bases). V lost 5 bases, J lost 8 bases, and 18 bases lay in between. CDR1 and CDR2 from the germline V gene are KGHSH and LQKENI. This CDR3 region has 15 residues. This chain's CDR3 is CASSSDGGVGEKLFF. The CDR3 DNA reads TGTGCCAGCTCATCGGACGGAGGGGTAGGCGAAAAACTGTTTTTT.

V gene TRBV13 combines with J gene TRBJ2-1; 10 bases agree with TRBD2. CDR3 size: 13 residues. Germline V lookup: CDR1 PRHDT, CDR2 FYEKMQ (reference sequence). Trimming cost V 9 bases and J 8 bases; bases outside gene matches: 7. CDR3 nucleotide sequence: TGTGCCAGTGAGCGGGGGGGCCATGATGAGCAGTTCTTC. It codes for CASERGGHDEQFF.

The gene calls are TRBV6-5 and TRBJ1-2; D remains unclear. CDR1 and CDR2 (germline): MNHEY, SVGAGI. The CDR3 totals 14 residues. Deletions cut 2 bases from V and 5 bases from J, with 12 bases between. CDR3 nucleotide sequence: TGTGCCAGCAGTTACAACAGTAAAACTTATGGCTACACCTTC. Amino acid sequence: CASSYNSKTYGYTF.

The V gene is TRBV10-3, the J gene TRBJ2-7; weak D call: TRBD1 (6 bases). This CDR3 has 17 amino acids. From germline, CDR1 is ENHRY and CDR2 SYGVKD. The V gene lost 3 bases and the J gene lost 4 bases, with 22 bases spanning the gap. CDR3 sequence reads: CAISEQSGLAQGYEQYF. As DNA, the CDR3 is TGTGCCATCAGTGAACAGTCCGGGCTAGCCCAGGGGTACGAGCAGTACTTC.

The DNA for the CDR3 is TGTGCCAGCAGTTTGAAGACAGGGTCAGCCTACGAGCAGTACTTC. The encoded protein is CASSLKTGSAYEQYF. This chain uses TRBV6-1 with TRBJ2-7, with 7 bases aligning to TRBD1. The junction had 9 bases not matched to a gene; V was cut back by 5 bases and J by 2 bases. Germline CDR1 and CDR2: MNHNS and SASEGT. The CDR3 sequence is 15 residues long.

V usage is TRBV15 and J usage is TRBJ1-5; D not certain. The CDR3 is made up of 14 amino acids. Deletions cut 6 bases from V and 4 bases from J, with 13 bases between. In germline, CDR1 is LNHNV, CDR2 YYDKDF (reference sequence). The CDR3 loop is CATSEGQENQPQHF. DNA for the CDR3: TGTGCCACCAGTGAGGGCCAGGAGAATCAGCCCCAGCATTTT.

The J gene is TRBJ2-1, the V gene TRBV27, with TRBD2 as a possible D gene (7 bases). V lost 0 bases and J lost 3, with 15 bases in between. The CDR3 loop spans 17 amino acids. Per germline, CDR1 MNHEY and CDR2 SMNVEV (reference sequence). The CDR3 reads CASSLSAGAGIYNEQFF. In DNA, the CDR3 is TGTGCCAGCAGTTTATCGGCGGGGGCAGGGATCTACAATGAGCAGTTCTTC.

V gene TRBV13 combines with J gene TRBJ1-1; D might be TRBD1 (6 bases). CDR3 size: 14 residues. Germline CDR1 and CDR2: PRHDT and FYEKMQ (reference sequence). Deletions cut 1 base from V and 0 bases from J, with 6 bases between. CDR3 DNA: TGTGCCAGCAGCTTAGCAGGGGTGAACACTGAAGCTTTCTTT. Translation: CASSLAGVNTEAFF.

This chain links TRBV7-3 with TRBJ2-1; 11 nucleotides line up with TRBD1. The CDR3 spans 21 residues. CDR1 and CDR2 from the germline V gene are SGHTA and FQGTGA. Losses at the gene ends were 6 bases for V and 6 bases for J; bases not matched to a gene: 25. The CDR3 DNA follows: TGTGCCAGCAGTCGAACCGCCCCGGGACAGGGGGGCCAACACTTCCTCAATGAGCAGTTCTTC. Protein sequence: CASSRTAPGQGGQHFLNEQFF. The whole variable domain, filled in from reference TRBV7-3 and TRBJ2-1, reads GAGVSQTPSNKVTEKGKYVELRCDPISGHTALYWYRQSLGQGPEFLIYFQGTGAADDSGLPNDRFFAVRPEGSVSTLKIQRTERGDSAVYLCASSRTAPGQGGQHFLNEQFFGPGTRLTVL.

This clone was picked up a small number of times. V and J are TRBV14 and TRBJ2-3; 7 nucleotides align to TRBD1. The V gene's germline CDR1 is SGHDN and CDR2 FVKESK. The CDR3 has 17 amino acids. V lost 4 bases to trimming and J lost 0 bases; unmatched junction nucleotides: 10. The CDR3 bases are TGTGCCAGCAGCCGCGAGAGGACAGGTGCTAGCACAGATACGCAGTATTTT. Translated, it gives CASSRERTGASTDTQYF.

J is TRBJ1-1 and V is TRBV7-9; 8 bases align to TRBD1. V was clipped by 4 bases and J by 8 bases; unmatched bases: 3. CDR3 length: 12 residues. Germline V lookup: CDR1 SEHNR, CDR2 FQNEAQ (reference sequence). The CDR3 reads CASSSRDREAFF. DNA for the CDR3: TGTGCCAGCAGCTCCCGGGACAGGGAAGCTTTCTTT.

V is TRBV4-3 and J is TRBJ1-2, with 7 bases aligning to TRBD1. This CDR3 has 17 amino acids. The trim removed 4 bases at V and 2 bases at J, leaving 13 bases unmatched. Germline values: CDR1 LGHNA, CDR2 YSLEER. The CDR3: CASSPSPHRGSNYGYTF. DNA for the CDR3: TGCGCCAGCAGCCCCTCCCCCCACAGGGGATCGAACTATGGCTACACCTTC.

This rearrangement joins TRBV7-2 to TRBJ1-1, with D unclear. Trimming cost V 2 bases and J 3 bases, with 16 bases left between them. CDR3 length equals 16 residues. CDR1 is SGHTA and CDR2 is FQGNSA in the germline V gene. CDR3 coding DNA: TGTGCCAGCAGCTTAAATCATCGGGGTATGGACACTGAAGCTTTCTTT. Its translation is CASSLNHRGMDTEAFF.